This paragraph covers one T cell receptor (beta chain) sequence. Antigen specificity is unknown. MiXCR, run by TCRdb on the reads, gives a single entry per CDR3 protein. The sample has tens of thousands of distinct CDR3 sequences, 25% to 40% seen once; the top ten hold 70%. The data originate from a study of T cell repertoires in cytomegalovirus infection. Across the whole study: CMV infection and matching HLA type were both indicated by public TCR beta signatures.

Study-wide results and caveats: HLA-C-restricted CMV-specific TCR beta clonotypes prevailed in the ex vivo response. Summed public TCR beta family frequency identified CMV carriers bearing the relevant HLA.

The germline V and J ends were trimmed by 5 bases and 4 bases, with 16 bases remaining between them. This CDR3 spans 15 amino acids. Germline CDR1 is SNHLY and CDR2 is FYNNEI. The sequence was collected from a human donor in good health (CMV status not recorded). Some clones in this sample may be carry-over from other donors' samples. Material for sequencing was PBMCs, sequenced either directly or after in vitro stimulation (not recorded which). The genes are TRBV2 and TRBJ2-3, with D maybe TRBD2 (6 bases). The DNA of the CDR3 is TGTGCCAGCAGTACGACTAGAGGAGAAGCAGATACGCAGTATTTT. Translated, it gives CASSTTRGEADTQYF.